What follows are 17 T cell receptor beta chains derived from one specimen sequenced in a study of T cells in tuberculosis. Repertoires were generated with immunoSEQ multiplex PCR, while TCRdb's copy carries only in-frame clones and drops some. The table lists approximately 22,000 clones, roughly 88% of them singletons. Time point reported: new active TB diagnosis, blood taken before or within 7 days of starting treatment. The source material was PBMCs, sampled at tuberculosis diagnosis. The receptors stem from an adult with tuberculosis.

The chain is built from TRBV28 and TRBJ2-7; 7 nucleotides align to TRBD1. V lost 6 bases, J lost 4 bases, and 9 bases stayed unmatched. From germline, CDR1 is MDHEN and CDR2 SYDVKM. The CDR3 is 14 residues long. The CDR3 protein is CASRAPGQPYEQYF. The CDR3 nucleotides are TGTGCCAGCAGAGCTCCGGGACAGCCTTACGAGCAGTACTTC.

The rearrangement links TRBV29-1 to TRBJ2-1; 10 bases are a match to TRBD1. The CDR3 loop spans 13 amino acids. J was trimmed by 6 bases and V by 7 bases; bases with no gene match: 6. CDR1 SQVTM and CDR2 ANQGSEA come from the germline V gene. Here the CDR3 DNA reads TGCAGCGGACAGGGACAGGGGATCAATGAGCAGTTCTTC. It yields the protein CSGQGQGINEQFF.

This chain joins TRBV7-3 and TRBJ2-2; D unclear. This CDR3 spans 14 amino acids. Germline V CDR1 and CDR2: SGHTA, FQGTGA. V lost 5 bases, J lost 7 bases, and 14 bases lay in between. CDR3 sequence: CASSHASRHGELFF. The CDR3 bases are TGTGCCAGCAGCCATGCGTCGAGGCACGGGGAGCTGTTTTTT.

The CDR3 DNA sequence: TGTGCCAGTACCCCGAGGACAGGGACTTTCCAGCCCCAGCATTTT. Its protein product is CASTPRTGTFQPQHF. The chain has TRBV19 and TRBJ1-5; 8 bases are shared with TRBD1. The length of the CDR3 is 15 residues. CDR1 LNHDA and CDR2 SQIVND come from the germline V gene (reference sequence). The J segment lost 7 bases and the V segment lost 7 bases, leaving 12 bases of the junction unmatched.

This clone was observed once. The chain joins TRBV27 to TRBJ1-6, with D tentatively TRBD1 (6 bases). Germline V gene data show CDR1 as MNHEY and CDR2 as SMNVEV (reference sequence). This CDR3 is built from 13 residues. V lost 8 bases to trimming and J lost 9 bases, with 14 bases between them. Written as DNA, the CDR3 is TGTGCCAGCGCTCCCGGCAGGGGTTCACCCCTCCACTTT. The encoded protein is CASAPGRGSPLHF.

This chain connects TRBV5-1 to TRBJ1-1; 7 nucleotides align to TRBD1. With 4 bases clipped from V and 1 base from J, the junction kept 7 bases outside the gene matches. The CDR3 is 15 amino acids. The germline V gene encodes CDR1 SGHRS and CDR2 YFSETQ. For the CDR3, the DNA is TGCGCCAGCAGCAGACAGGGAAGTACGAACACTGAAGCTTTCTTT. It specifies CASSRQGSTNTEAFF.

The chain carries TRBV11-2 and TRBJ2-7; D is unclear. V lost 6 bases, J lost 1 base, and 13 bases lay in between. CDR3 size: 14 residues. Germline values: CDR1 SGHAT, CDR2 FQNNGV. The DNA for the CDR3 is TGTGCCAGCAGAGATAGTCGGAGATCCTACGAGCAGTACTTC. Its protein product is CASRDSRRSYEQYF.

J is TRBJ2-2 and V is TRBV30, with D maybe TRBD2 (7 bases). CDR3 length equals 14 residues. V was pared by 8 bases and J by 0 bases, with 13 bases between. Germline values: CDR1 GTSNPN, CDR2 SVGIG (reference sequence). Here the CDR3 DNA reads TGTGCCCATGGAGGGGGGGCGAACACCGGGGAGCTGTTTTTT. This translates into CAHGGGANTGELFF. The full variable domain, rest sourced from reference TRBV30 and TRBJ2-2, is SQTIHQWPATLVQPVGSPLSLECTVEGTSNPNLYWYRQAAGRGLQLLFYSVGIGQISSEVPQNLSASRPQDRQFILSSKKLLLSDSGFYLCAHGGGANTGELFFGEGSRLTVL.

V is TRBV6-5 and J is TRBJ2-7, with D possibly being TRBD2 (5 bases). The CDR3 spans 13 residues. From germline, CDR1 is MNHEY and CDR2 SVGAGI. V was cut by 7 bases and J by 1 base, with 11 bases left in between. The CDR3 nucleotides read TGTGCCAGCACCCCGGGATGGTCCTACGAGCAGTACTTC. This encodes CASTPGWSYEQYF.

V usage is TRBV5-4 and J usage is TRBJ2-3; the match to TRBD2 covers 10 bases. Trimming cost V 4 bases and J 2 bases; bases outside gene matches: 4. The CDR3 contains 15 residues. Looked up from germline, CDR1 is SGHNT and CDR2 is YYREEE (reference sequence). CDR3 nucleotides: TGTGCCAGCAGCCCGGGACTAGCGACCACAGATACGCAGTATTTT. Amino acid sequence: CASSPGLATTDTQYF.

V gene TRBV30 combines with J gene TRBJ1-1, with D hard to call. The CDR3 runs to 15 residues. V was trimmed by 3 bases and J by 5 bases, leaving 19 bases between them. CDR1 GTSNPN and CDR2 SVGIG come from the germline V gene (reference sequence). In DNA form, the CDR3 reads TGTGCCTGGAGCTCCCTTCTCGGGATCGGGACTGAAGCTTTCTTT. Its translation: CAWSSLLGIGTEAFF.

The chain combines TRBV5-8 with TRBJ2-1; D unresolved. The germline CDR1 and CDR2 sequences are SGHTS and YDEGEE. Deletions cut 0 bases from V and 8 bases from J, with 6 bases between. The CDR3 consists of 12 residues. CDR3 sequence (DNA): TGTGCCAGCAGCTTGGTGGCAGATGAGCAGTTCTTC. This gives the protein CASSLVADEQFF.

The CDR3 reads CASSPGSDSPRYTF. The DNA of the CDR3 is TGTGCCAGCAGCCCCGGATCGGACAGCCCTCGCTACACCTTC. J is TRBJ1-2 and V is TRBV7-9; TRBD1 might be the D (6 bases). The CDR3 totals 14 residues. Germline CDR1 SEHNR, CDR2 FQNEAQ (reference sequence). Trimming left V 5 bases short and J 9 bases short, with 19 bases between.

This sequence joins TRBV6-4 and TRBJ2-3; the match to TRBD2 covers 14 bases. The CDR3 runs 19 residues. The germline gives CDR1 MRHNA, CDR2 SNTAGT. The V gene end was trimmed by 0 bases and the J gene end by 5 bases; junction bases not matched to a gene: 10. The CDR3 nucleotides are TGTGCCAGCAGTGACTCGAGTCGGGGACTAGCGGGGGTCGAAGATACGCAGTATTTT. It codes for CASSDSSRGLAGVEDTQYF.

A single count supports this clone. The chain employs TRBV27 and TRBJ2-7; 14 nucleotides agree with TRBD2. Germline V gene lookup returns CDR1 MNHEY and CDR2 SMNVEV (reference sequence). This CDR3 has 16 amino acids. After removal of 5 bases from V and 3 bases from J, the junction contained 6 bases not matched to a gene. The CDR3 DNA reads as TGTGCCAGCAGTGGGACTAGCGGGAGAGCGGGCTACGAGCAGTACTTC. Its protein product is CASSGTSGRAGYEQYF.

The rearrangement links TRBV13 to TRBJ2-1; TRBD2 aligns across 13 bases. Losses at the gene ends were 4 bases for V and 5 bases for J; bases not matched to a gene: 5. Germline CDR1 and CDR2: PRHDT and FYEKMQ (reference sequence). This CDR3 is 16 amino acids long. CDR3 coding DNA: TGTGCCAGCAGCTCCCGGACTAGCGGGAGAAACAATGAGCAGTTCTTC. Residues: CASSSRTSGRNNEQFF.

This clone was counted a few times. The V call is TRBV10-1, the J call TRBJ2-3; no firm D call. Germline-derived CDR1 and CDR2 are WNHNN and SYGVQD (reference sequence). The CDR3 spans 12 residues. V lost 8 bases to trimming and J lost 0 bases, with 6 bases between them. The CDR3 loop reads CASSRSTDTQYF. As DNA, the CDR3 is TGCGCCAGCTCCCGGAGCACAGATACGCAGTATTTT.